This T cell receptor beta chain appears in the sequencing data of a study of blood T cell repertoires in COVID-19. Study summary: There were acute and convalescent COVID-19 samples, and they came from the United States, Italy and Spain. In each case, the material was cDNA or gDNA derived from T cells, B-cell-depleted T cells, or PBMCs.

Patients in Seattle were enrolled during active infection, then followed longitudinally. This CDR3 comprises 18 residues. The germline V gene has CDR1 SGHAT and CDR2 FQNNGV. Losses at the gene ends were 5 bases for V and 5 bases for J; bases not matched to a gene: 13. In the authors' workflow: Reference gene primer amplification gave nucleated cell count estimates. Clones were sequenced by immunoSEQ multiplex PCR, and TCRdb holds only the in-frame ones, with some missing. Clone size and V and J calls were adopted from that table, with D and trimming inferred from the DNA. The sample yields roughly 410,000 clones, more than 75% seen once.

Material for sequencing was peripheral blood. The V call is TRBV11-2, the J call TRBJ2-5, with TRBD2 matching 14 bases. The source is an older woman with COVID-19, enrolled during active disease. CDR3 coding DNA: TGTGCCAGCAGCCGGAGACTAGCGGGGGGGACTGGAGGCGAGACCCAGTACTTC. Translation: CASSRRLAGGTGGETQYF.